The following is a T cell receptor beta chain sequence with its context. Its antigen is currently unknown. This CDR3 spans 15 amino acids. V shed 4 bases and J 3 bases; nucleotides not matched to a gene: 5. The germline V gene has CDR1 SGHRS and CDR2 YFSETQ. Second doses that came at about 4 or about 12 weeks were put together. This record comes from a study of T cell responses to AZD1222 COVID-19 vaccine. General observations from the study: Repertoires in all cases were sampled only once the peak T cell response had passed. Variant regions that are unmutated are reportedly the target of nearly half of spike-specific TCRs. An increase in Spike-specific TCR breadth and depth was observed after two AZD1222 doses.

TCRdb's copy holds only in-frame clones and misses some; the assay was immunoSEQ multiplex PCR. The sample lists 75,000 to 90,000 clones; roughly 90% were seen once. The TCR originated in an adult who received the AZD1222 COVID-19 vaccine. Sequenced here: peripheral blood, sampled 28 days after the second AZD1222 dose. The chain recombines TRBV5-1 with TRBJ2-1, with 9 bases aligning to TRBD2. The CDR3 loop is CASSRGRAGYNEQFF. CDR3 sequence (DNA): TGCGCCAGCAGCCGCGGGAGGGCGGGCTACAATGAGCAGTTCTTC.